Following are 17 T cell receptor beta chains from one sample sequenced in a study of shared clonotypes between healthy human individuals. The table came from immunoSEQ multiplex PCR; TCRdb's copy has only in-frame clones and leaves some out. This table holds 1.5 million to 1.9 million clones, 95% to 99% found once. The sample comprised naive CD4+ T cells sorted from blood. Subset specified: CD45RA+ positively selected. The receptors come from a man younger than 40 in good health.

The V call is TRBV7-9, the J call TRBJ2-5; 7 positions agree with TRBD1. There are 13 residues in the CDR3. V gave up 4 bases and J gave up 7 bases; unmatched junction bases: 6. CDR1 and CDR2 from the germline V gene are SEHNR and FQNEAQ (reference sequence). The DNA for the CDR3 is TGTGCCAGCAGCTGGGGACAGCATGCGACCCAGTACTTC. The encoded protein is CASSWGQHATQYF. Combining the CDR3 with reference TRBV7-9 and TRBJ2-5 gives the whole variable domain DTGVSQNPRHKITKRGQNVTFRCDPISEHNRLYWYRQTLGQGPEFLTYFQNEAQLEKSRLLSDRFSAERPKGSFSTLEIQRTEQGDSAMYLCASSWGQHATQYFGPGTRLLVL.

The count of this clone is one. CDR3 amino acids: CATSRAPRGERRAKNIQYF. In nucleotides, the CDR3 is TGTGCCACCAGCAGAGCCCCCCGCGGGGAGCGTAGGGCCAAAAACATTCAGTACTTC. V usage is TRBV15 and J usage is TRBJ2-4, with D perhaps matching TRBD2 (6 bases). The CDR3 runs to 19 residues. The germline CDR1 and CDR2 sequences are LNHNV and YYDKDF (reference sequence). V was trimmed by 1 base and J by 1 base, leaving 20 bases between them.

As DNA, the CDR3 is TGTGCCAGCAGATCGCTGGGAGGCTCCCTGGGGATGTACGAGCAGTACTTC. It specifies CASRSLGGSLGMYEQYF. This chain uses TRBV7-2 with TRBJ2-7; D is possibly TRBD2 (6 bases). Trimming took off 6 bases at V and 4 bases at J, with 25 bases between the two ends. The CDR3 loop spans 17 amino acids. The germline V gene encodes CDR1 SGHTA and CDR2 FQGNSA.

This chain links TRBV15 with TRBJ2-3; tentatively, D is TRBD1 (6 bases). The CDR3 contains 15 residues. The V gene's germline CDR1 is LNHNV and CDR2 YYDKDF (reference sequence). Trimming stripped 0 bases from V and 4 bases from J, with 11 bases between. CDR3 region: CATSRDPQGADTQYF. CDR3 DNA sequence: TGTGCCACCAGCAGAGACCCACAGGGCGCAGATACGCAGTATTTT.

The V gene is TRBV6-5, the J gene TRBJ1-3; no clear D gene. The CDR3 covers 14 residues. Trimming removed 0 bases at V and 10 bases at J, with 13 bases between. The germline V gene has CDR1 MNHEY and CDR2 SVGAGI. CDR3 sequence: CASSYSTQGRTIYF. Written as DNA, the CDR3 is TGTGCCAGCAGTTACTCGACCCAAGGAAGAACCATATATTTT.

V is TRBV14 and J is TRBJ2-1; 9 nucleotides line up with TRBD2. V shed 6 bases, J shed 8 bases, and the junction held 8 bases outside the gene matches. Germline assignment: CDR1 SGHDN and CDR2 FVKESK. The CDR3 has 14 amino acids. The CDR3 loop reads CASRVSGSSDEQFF. The CDR3 DNA reads TGTGCCAGCAGGGTTAGCGGGAGTTCCGATGAGCAGTTCTTC.

The J gene is TRBJ1-2, the V gene TRBV5-4; possibly TRBD1 for D (6 bases). Trimming removed 6 bases at V and 3 bases at J, with 15 bases between. The CDR3 length is 14 residues. Germline V CDR1 and CDR2: SGHNT, YYREEE (reference sequence). The CDR3, as DNA: TGTGCCAGCAACCTTCCGGGGGCGCACTATGGCTACACCTTC. The encoded protein is CASNLPGAHYGYTF.

This chain joins TRBV7-9 and TRBJ2-3; 8 bases fit TRBD1. In germline, CDR1 is SEHNR, CDR2 FQNEAQ (reference sequence). The ends lost 0 bases at V and 6 bases at J; junction bases unmatched: 11. CDR3 size: 17 residues. Here the CDR3 DNA reads TGTGCCAGCAGCTTAGCACTGGCAGGGGGCCGTATGGATACGCAGTATTTT. Protein sequence: CASSLALAGGRMDTQYF.

J is TRBJ1-1 and V is TRBV7-3; TRBD1 is a possible D gene (5 bases). This CDR3 has 14 amino acids. Looked up from germline, CDR1 is SGHTA and CDR2 is FQGTGA. The V end was cut by 1 base, the J end by 3 bases, with 9 bases between. The CDR3 nucleotides read TGTGCCAGCAGCTTAAGCAGGGCGGACACTGAAGCTTTCTTT. It is translated as CASSLSRADTEAFF.

This clone was observed once. The chain carries TRBV28 and TRBJ2-7, with D perhaps matching TRBD2 (7 bases). Germline CDR1 reads MDHEN; CDR2 reads SYDVKM. The V end was cut by 5 bases, the J end by 5 bases, with 13 bases between. The CDR3 has 13 residues. The CDR3 bases are TGTGCCAGCAGTCCCCCGGGGGGCCACGAGCAGTACTTC. Translated: CASSPPGGHEQYF.

The genes are TRBV9 and TRBJ2-7, with a weak D call TRBD1 (6 bases). Germline loops: CDR1 SGDLS, CDR2 YYNGEE. The CDR3 sequence is 15 residues long. V gave up 4 bases and J gave up 3 bases, with 17 bases separating them. This CDR3 reads CASSPRTDPNYEQYF. Here the CDR3 DNA reads TGTGCCAGCAGCCCAAGGACAGACCCCAACTACGAGCAGTACTTC.

This chain connects TRBV28 to TRBJ2-7; possibly TRBD1 or TRBD2 for D (5 bases each). Germline lookup yields CDR1 MDHEN and CDR2 SYDVKM. Between the trimmed V and J ends, which lost 5 bases and 4 bases, there was a span of 27 bases. CDR3 length: 18 amino acids. CDR3 sequence: CASSRERGPTLRRYEQYF. CDR3 in DNA: TGTGCCAGCAGTCGGGAAAGGGGACCCACTTTAAGAAGGTACGAGCAGTACTTC.

The chain combines TRBV4-2 with TRBJ2-1; D gene unclear. CDR1 LGHNA and CDR2 YNFKEQ come from the germline V gene. The ends were cut back, 0 bases at V and 1 base at J, with 13 bases in the middle. The CDR3 is 17 amino acids. CDR3 nucleotides: TGTGCCAGCAGCCAAGAACGGGTCAGACGATCCTACAATGAGCAGTTCTTC. This sequence encodes CASSQERVRRSYNEQFF.

The rearrangement uses TRBV11-2 and TRBJ1-1, with TRBD1 matching 7 bases. With V trimmed by 5 bases and J by 0 bases, 12 bases remained unmatched. This CDR3 is built from 17 residues. The germline V gene encodes CDR1 SGHAT and CDR2 FQNNGV. The CDR3, as DNA: TGTGCCAGCAGCCCCTGGTTTGAGGACAGGATGAACACTGAAGCTTTCTTT. Translation: CASSPWFEDRMNTEAFF.

This sequence joins TRBV6-1 and TRBJ2-7; D remains unclear. Germline CDR1 reads MNHNS; CDR2 reads SASEGT. The length of the CDR3 is 11 residues. V lost 7 bases, J lost 7 bases, and 11 bases lay in between. This CDR3 is CASTRFEEQYF. CDR3 nucleotide sequence: TGTGCCAGCACAAGGTTTGAGGAGCAGTACTTC.

The rearrangement uses TRBV7-2 and TRBJ1-3; TRBD1 is a possible D gene (6 bases). CDR3 length: 14 residues. Germline values: CDR1 SGHTA, CDR2 FQGNSA. The V and J ends lost 6 bases and 0 bases respectively, with 9 bases between them. The CDR3 protein is CASSWTASGNTIYF. The CDR3 nucleotides are TGTGCCAGCAGTTGGACAGCCTCTGGAAACACCATATATTTT.

The chain is built from TRBV7-9 and TRBJ2-3; tentatively, D is TRBD1 (5 bases). Looked up from germline, CDR1 is SEHNR and CDR2 is FQNEAQ (reference sequence). V was trimmed by 5 bases and J by 6 bases, leaving 21 bases between them. CDR3 size: 16 residues. CDR3 amino acids: CASSERVRALEDTQYF. The DNA of the CDR3 is TGTGCCAGCAGCGAAAGGGTCAGGGCCCTTGAGGATACGCAGTATTTT.